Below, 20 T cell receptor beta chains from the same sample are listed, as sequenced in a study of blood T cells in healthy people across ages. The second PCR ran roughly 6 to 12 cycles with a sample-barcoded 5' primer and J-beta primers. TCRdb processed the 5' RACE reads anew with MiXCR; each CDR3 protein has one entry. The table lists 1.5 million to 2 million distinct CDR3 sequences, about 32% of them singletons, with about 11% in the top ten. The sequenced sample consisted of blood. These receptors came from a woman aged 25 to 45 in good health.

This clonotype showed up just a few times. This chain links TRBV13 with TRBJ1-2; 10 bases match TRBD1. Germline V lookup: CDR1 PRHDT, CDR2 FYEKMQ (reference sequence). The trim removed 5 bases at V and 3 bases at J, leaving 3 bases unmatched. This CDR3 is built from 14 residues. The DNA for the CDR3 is TGTGCCAGCAGCATCGGGACAGGGGACTATGGCTACACCTTC. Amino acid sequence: CASSIGTGDYGYTF.

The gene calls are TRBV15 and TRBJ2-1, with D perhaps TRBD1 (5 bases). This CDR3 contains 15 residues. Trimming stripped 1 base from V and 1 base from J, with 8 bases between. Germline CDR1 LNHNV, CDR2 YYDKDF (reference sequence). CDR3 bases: TGTGCCACCAGCAGAGTCAGGGATTCCTACAATGAGCAGTTCTTC. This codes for CATSRVRDSYNEQFF.

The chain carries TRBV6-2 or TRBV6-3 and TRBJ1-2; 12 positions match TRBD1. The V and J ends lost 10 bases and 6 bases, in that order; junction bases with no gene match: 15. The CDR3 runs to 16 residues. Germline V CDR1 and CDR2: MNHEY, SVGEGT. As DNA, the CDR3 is TGTGCCAACAGGGGACAGGGGGCGCCAGGAATCCATGGCTACACCTTC. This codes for CANRGQGAPGIHGYTF.

DNA of the CDR3: TGTGCCAGCAGCTTAGGGGCGATATTCCATTCACCCCTCCACTTT. It encodes CASSLGAIFHSPLHF. The chain is built from TRBV7-2 and TRBJ1-6; D uncertain. The ends were cut back, 1 base at V and 8 bases at J, with 12 bases in the middle. Germline assignment: CDR1 SGHTA and CDR2 FQGNSA. This CDR3 comprises 15 residues. The full variable domain, its missing parts supplied by reference TRBV7-2 and TRBJ1-6, is GAGVSQSPSNKVTEKGKDVELRCDPISGHTALYWYRQSLGQGLEFLIYFQGNSAPDKSGLPSDRFSAERTGGSVSTLTIQRTQQEDSAVYLCASSLGAIFHSPLHFGNGTRLTVT.

CDR3 protein: CSASRDFDEKLFF. In nucleotides, the CDR3 is TGCAGTGCTAGCCGGGATTTTGATGAAAAACTGTTTTTT. V and J are TRBV20-1 and TRBJ1-4, with D hard to call. CDR1 DFQATT and CDR2 SNEGSKA come from the germline V gene (reference sequence). This CDR3 region has 13 residues. The germline V and J ends were trimmed by 3 bases and 6 bases, with 11 bases remaining between them.

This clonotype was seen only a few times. In DNA form, the CDR3 reads TGCGCCAGCAGCACCGGGGCGGGGTCGAGTAACAATGAGCAGTTCTTC. Protein: CASSTGAGSSNNEQFF. This chain links TRBV5-1 with TRBJ2-1; a weak D match, TRBD2 (6 bases). In germline, CDR1 is SGHRS, CDR2 YFSETQ. V lost 4 bases, J lost 5 bases, and 19 bases lay in between. The length of the CDR3 is 16 residues.

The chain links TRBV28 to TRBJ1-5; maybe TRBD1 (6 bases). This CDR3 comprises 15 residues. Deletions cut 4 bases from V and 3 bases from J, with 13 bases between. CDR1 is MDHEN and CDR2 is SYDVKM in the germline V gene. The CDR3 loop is CASSSPGQSNQPQHF. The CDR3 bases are TGTGCCAGCAGTTCACCCGGACAGTCCAATCAGCCCCAGCATTTT.

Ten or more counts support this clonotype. CDR3 amino acids: CSVDLLAEDNYGYTF. CDR3 DNA sequence: TGCAGCGTTGATCTTTTGGCGGAAGATAACTATGGCTACACCTTC. The rearrangement links TRBV29-1 to TRBJ1-2, with D unclear. CDR3 length: 15 amino acids. Per the germline V gene, CDR1 is SQVTM and CDR2 is ANQGSEA. The germline V and J ends were trimmed by 3 bases and 1 base, with 15 bases remaining between them.

CDR3 coding DNA: TGTGCCAGCAGTACCGGACTACAGCAGGAGACCCAGTACTTC. It translates to CASSTGLQQETQYF. V gene TRBV6-2 or TRBV6-3 combines with J gene TRBJ2-5; D perhaps matches TRBD2 (6 bases). V was clipped by 5 bases and J by 5 bases, with 15 bases between them. This CDR3 comprises 14 residues. Germline V gene lookup returns CDR1 MNHEY and CDR2 SVGEGT.

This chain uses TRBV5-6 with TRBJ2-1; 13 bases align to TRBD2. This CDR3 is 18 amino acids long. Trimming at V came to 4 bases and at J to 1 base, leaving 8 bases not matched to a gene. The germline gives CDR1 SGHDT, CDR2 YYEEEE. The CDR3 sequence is CASSPGLAGKGSYNEQFF. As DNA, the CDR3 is TGTGCCAGCAGCCCGGGACTAGCGGGAAAAGGGTCCTACAATGAGCAGTTCTTC.

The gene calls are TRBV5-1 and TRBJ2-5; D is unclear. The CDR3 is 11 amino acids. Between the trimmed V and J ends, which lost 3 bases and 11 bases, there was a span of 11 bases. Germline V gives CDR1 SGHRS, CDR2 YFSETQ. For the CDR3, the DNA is TGCGCCAGCAGCTCCGGTATGGAGCAGTACTTC. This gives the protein CASSSGMEQYF.

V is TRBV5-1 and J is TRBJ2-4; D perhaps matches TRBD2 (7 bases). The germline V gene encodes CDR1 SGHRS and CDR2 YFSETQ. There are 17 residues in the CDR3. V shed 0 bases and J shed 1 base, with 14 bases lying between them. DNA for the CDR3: TGCGCCAGCAGCTTGGCCGGAGGGGGGGAGGCCAAAAACATTCAGTACTTC. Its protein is CASSLAGGGEAKNIQYF. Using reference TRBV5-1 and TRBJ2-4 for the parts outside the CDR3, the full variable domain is KAGVTQTPRYLIKTRGQQVTLSCSPISGHRSVSWYQQTPGQGLQFLFEYFSETQRNKGNFPGRFSGRQFSNSRSEMNVSTLELGDSALYLCASSLAGGGEAKNIQYFGAGTRLSVL.

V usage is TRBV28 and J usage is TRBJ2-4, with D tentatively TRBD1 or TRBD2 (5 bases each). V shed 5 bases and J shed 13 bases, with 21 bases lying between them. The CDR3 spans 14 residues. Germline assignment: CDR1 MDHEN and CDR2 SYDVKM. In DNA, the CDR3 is TGTGCCAGCAGTCTCCGGGACCTCCCCTCGGAGCAGTACTTC. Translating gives CASSLRDLPSEQYF.

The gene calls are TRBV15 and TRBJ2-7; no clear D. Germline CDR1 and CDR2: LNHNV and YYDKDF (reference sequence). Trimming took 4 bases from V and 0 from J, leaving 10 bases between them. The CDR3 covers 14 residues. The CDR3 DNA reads TGTGCCACCAGCACAAAGACATCCTCCTACGAGCAGTACTTC. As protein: CATSTKTSSYEQYF.

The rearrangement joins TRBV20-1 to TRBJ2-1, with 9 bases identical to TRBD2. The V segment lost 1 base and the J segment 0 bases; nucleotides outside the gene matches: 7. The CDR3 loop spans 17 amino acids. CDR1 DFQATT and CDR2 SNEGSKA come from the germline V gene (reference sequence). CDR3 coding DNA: TGCAGTGCTAGAGGTAGCGGGGGCCGAAGCTCCTACAATGAGCAGTTCTTC. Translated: CSARGSGGRSSYNEQFF.

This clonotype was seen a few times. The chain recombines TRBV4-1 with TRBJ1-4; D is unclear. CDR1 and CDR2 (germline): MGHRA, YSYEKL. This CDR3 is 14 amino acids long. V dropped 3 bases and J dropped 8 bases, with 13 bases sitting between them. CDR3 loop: CASSQSPSGEKLFF. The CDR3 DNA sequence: TGCGCCAGCAGCCAGTCTCCCAGTGGAGAAAAACTGTTTTTT.

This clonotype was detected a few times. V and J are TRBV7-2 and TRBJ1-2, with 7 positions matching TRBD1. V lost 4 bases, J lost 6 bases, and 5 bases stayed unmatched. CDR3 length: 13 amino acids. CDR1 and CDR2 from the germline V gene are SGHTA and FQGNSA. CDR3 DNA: TGTGCCAGCAGCTCGACAGGGTATAATGGCTACACCTTC. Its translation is CASSSTGYNGYTF.

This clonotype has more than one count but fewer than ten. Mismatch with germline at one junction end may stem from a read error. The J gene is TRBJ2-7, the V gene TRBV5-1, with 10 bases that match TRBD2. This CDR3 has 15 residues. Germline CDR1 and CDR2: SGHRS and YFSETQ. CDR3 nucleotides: TGCACCAGCAGCTTCGGGACTAGCGAGCTCTACGAGCAGTACTTC. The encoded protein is CTSSFGTSELYEQYF.

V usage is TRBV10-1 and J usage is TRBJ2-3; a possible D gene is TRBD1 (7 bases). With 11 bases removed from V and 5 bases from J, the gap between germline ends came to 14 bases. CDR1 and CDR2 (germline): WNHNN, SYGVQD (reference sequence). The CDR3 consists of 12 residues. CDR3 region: CAGIQGGDTQYF. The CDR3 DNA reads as TGCGCCGGCATTCAGGGGGGAGATACGCAGTATTTT.

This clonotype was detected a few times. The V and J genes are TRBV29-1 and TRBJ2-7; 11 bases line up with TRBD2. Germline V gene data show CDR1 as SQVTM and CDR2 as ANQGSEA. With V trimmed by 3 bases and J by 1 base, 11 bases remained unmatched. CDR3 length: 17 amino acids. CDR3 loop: CSVEGAAGTSGSYEQYF. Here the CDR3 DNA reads TGCAGCGTTGAGGGGGCGGCAGGGACTAGCGGATCCTACGAGCAGTACTTC.